The clone carrying this T cell receptor (beta chain) has ten or more counts. Antigen: not known. The V end was cut by 1 base, the J end by 0 bases, with 6 bases between. CDR3 length: 14 residues. Germline CDR1 is SEHNR and CDR2 is FQNEAQ (reference sequence). These data come from a study of T cells in Graves' hyperthyroidism and ophthalmopathy. Study-wide context: Peripheral blood was taken when the disease was first diagnosed, before any treatment began.

PBMCs were derived from around 10 ml fresh peripheral blood. Regarding the study as a whole: Ophthalmopathy, which appeared later, was predicted by the model a median around 6.9 months before onset.

RNA transcripts served as the template for amplifying TCR beta CDR3 regions. Using the HTBI primer set, a first-round RT-PCR was run on the TCR CDR3. TCRdb redid the calling of the multiplex PCR reads with MiXCR, one entry per CDR3 protein. Of 400,000 to 550,000 distinct CDR3 sequences listed, over 13% are singletons. The receptor's source is a woman under 30 with Graves' hyperthyroidism. Sequencing was performed on blood. The chain uses TRBV7-9 and TRBJ1-1; D uncertain. The CDR3 here is CASSLDLMNTEAFF. The DNA for the CDR3 is TGTGCCAGCAGCTTAGATCTGATGAACACTGAAGCTTTCTTT.